Described below is a single T cell receptor (beta chain) sequence and its context. These data are taken from a study of patients and donors after allogeneic stem cell transplantation. Trimming took 2 bases from V and 2 from J, leaving 14 bases between them. CDR1 is SGHTA and CDR2 is FQGNSA in the germline V gene. CDR3 length: 16 residues. MiXCR was run by TCRdb on the RT-PCR reads, yielding one entry per CDR3 protein. The repertoire holds 800,000 to 1,000,000 distinct CDR3 sequences, with more than 15% as singletons. Sequencing was carried out using blood, either unsorted or a sorted T cell fraction (not recorded which). This sequence joins TRBV7-2 and TRBJ2-3; no clear D. The TCR was taken from a human donor who was either an allogeneic HSCT recipient or a stem cell or donor lymphocyte infusion donor (not recorded which). It is not recorded whose cells these are; they may come from a transplant donor. CDR3 DNA sequence: TGTGCCAGCAGCTTAACGGGCGCGCAAATCACAGATACGCAGTATTTT. Translating it yields CASSLTGAQITDTQYF.